The clone carrying this T cell receptor beta chain was detected only once. The V gene's germline CDR1 is SNHLY and CDR2 FYNNEI. V dropped 6 bases and J dropped 1 base, with 17 bases sitting between them. The CDR3 extends over 16 amino acids. The sample comes from a study of blood T cell repertoires in COVID-19. Produced via immunoSEQ multiplex PCR; TCRdb's table is partial and in-frame only. The sample holds about 120,000 clones, around 76% seen once. The sequencing sample was made of peripheral blood. This clonotype was obtained from a man aged 70 or older with acute or convalescent COVID-19. The V gene is TRBV2, the J gene TRBJ2-3, with D maybe TRBD2 (7 bases). The CDR3 DNA reads as TGTGCCAGCAGCGCTCTAGGGGGGGGCGGCACAGATACGCAGTATTTT. Translation: CASSALGGGGTDTQYF.